The entry below gives a single T cell receptor (beta chain) sequence along with its context. Sequencing used immunoSEQ multiplex PCR; TCRdb keeps in-frame clones, though not all of them. The table has some 170,000 clones, about 94% seen once; the top ten hold around 15%. These data belong to a study of control samples from healthy donors and cancer patients. The clonotype originates from a man aged 55 to 70 with colorectal cancer. The sequencing input was PBMCs.

CDR3 amino acids: CASSPGLAGGPGTDTQYF. CDR3 nucleotide sequence: TGTGCCAGCTCACCAGGACTAGCGGGGGGGCCGGGCACAGATACGCAGTATTTT. V and J are TRBV18 and TRBJ2-3; TRBD2 matches 15 bases. The CDR3 has 18 amino acids. Trimming took 2 bases from V and 1 from J; bases not matched to a gene: 4. Germline CDR1 and CDR2: KGHSH and LQKENI.